This T cell receptor beta chain was obtained from a study of prognosis after radiotherapy for stage I lung cancer. Peripheral venous blood was drawn in approximately 5.7-milliliter volumes, with a draw taken at each of two separate time points. From genomic DNA, TCR beta CDR3 was amplified by two-round multiplex PCR. Each TRBV and TRBJ gene had its own primer in the first PCR round. TCRdb ran MiXCR on the multiplex PCR reads and lists one entry per CDR3 protein. The table includes around 20,000 distinct CDR3 sequences, 55% detected once. The trim removed 3 bases at V and 3 bases at J, leaving 5 bases unmatched. CDR3 length: 14 residues.

The receptor was isolated from a donor over 45 with non-small cell lung cancer. This chain joins TRBV12-3 or TRBV12-4 and TRBJ2-7; TRBD1 matches 7 bases. Material: PBMCs, obtained before or after stereotactic body radiation therapy (not recorded which). The CDR3 loop reads CASSFARDSYEQYF. For the CDR3, the DNA is TGTGCCAGCAGTTTCGCCCGGGACAGCTACGAGCAGTACTTC.